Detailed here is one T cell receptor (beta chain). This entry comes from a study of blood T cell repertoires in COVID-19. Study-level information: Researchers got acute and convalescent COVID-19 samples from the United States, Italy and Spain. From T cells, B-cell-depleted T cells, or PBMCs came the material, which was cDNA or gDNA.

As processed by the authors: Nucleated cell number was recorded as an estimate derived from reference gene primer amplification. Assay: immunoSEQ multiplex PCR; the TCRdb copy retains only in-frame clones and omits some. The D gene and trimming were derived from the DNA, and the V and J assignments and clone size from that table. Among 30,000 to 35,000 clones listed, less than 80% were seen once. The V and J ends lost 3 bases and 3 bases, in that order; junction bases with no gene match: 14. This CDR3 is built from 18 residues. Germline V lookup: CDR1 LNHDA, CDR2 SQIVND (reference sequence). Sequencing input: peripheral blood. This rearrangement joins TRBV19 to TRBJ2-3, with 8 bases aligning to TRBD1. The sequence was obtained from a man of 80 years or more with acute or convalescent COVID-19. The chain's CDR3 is CASSIEAGGEGMTDTQYF. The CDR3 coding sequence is TGTGCCAGTAGTATTGAGGCAGGGGGCGAGGGAATGACAGATACGCAGTATTTT.